This section outlines one T cell receptor beta chain sequence together with its context. As yet, its antigen is unknown. V was cut by 2 bases and J by 5 bases, with 15 bases left in between. The CDR3 is 15 amino acids. Germline V lookup: CDR1 MGHDK, CDR2 SYGVNS. These data come from a study of T cells after yellow fever vaccination. For the study at large: Fractions of low cell number were prepared using SMART-Seq v4 Ultra Low Input.

Regarding the study as a whole: Clones from primary vaccination mostly reappeared after the booster (approximately 95% CD4, approximately 86% CD8).

TCRdb used MiXCR to reprocess the 5' RACE reads, holding one entry per CDR3 protein. The sample shows about 430,000 distinct CDR3 sequences, about 17% of them seen only once. The clonotype was recovered from a young man who received the YFV17D yellow fever vaccine. The rearrangement joins TRBV25-1 to TRBJ2-5, with D perhaps matching TRBD2 (6 bases). The specimen comprised PBMCs, sampled before the yellow fever booster vaccination. Here the CDR3 reads CASSEIGGFGETQYF. The CDR3 DNA is TGTGCCAGCAGTGAAATAGGAGGGTTTGGGGAGACCCAGTACTTC. Full variable domain (rest looked up from reference TRBV25-1 and TRBJ2-5): EADIYQTPRYLVIGTGKKITLECSQTMGHDKMYWYQQDPGMELHLIHYSYGVNSTEKGDLSSESTVSRIRTEHFPLTLESARPSHTSQYLCASSEIGGFGETQYFGPGTRLLVL.